The 10 T cell receptor beta chains below come from one sample, sequenced in a study of blood T cell repertoires in COVID-19. Measured with immunoSEQ multiplex PCR; TCRdb has only the in-frame clones, and not every one. The table shows over 300,000 clones, with about 86% occurring only once. Specimen: peripheral blood. These receptors originate from a woman aged 45 to 65 with acute or convalescent COVID-19.

The chain employs TRBV7-3 and TRBJ1-2; D might be TRBD1 (6 bases). V gave up 1 base and J gave up 8 bases, with 11 bases separating them. The germline gives CDR1 SGHTA, CDR2 FQGTGA. CDR3 length: 13 amino acids. The CDR3 DNA sequence: TGTGCCAGCAGCTTAATACAGGGACGGGGCTACACCTTC. Residues: CASSLIQGRGYTF.

The chain employs TRBV27 and TRBJ2-3, with 7 bases aligning to TRBD1. The CDR3 consists of 15 residues. From germline, CDR1 is MNHEY and CDR2 SMNVEV (reference sequence). The J segment lost 3 bases and the V segment lost 2 bases, leaving 5 bases of the junction unmatched. The CDR3 nucleotides read TGTGCCAGCAGTTTACCCACGACAGGGACAGATACGCAGTATTTT. Translation gives CASSLPTTGTDTQYF.

This clone was seen only a few times. J is TRBJ2-2 and V is TRBV5-1; 9 nucleotides match TRBD1. The V segment lost 9 bases and the J segment 3 bases; nucleotides outside the gene matches: 6. Germline CDR1 and CDR2: SGHRS and YFSETQ. There are 14 residues in the CDR3. The CDR3 DNA reads TGCGCCACCGGACAGGGGATGGACACCGGGGAGCTGTTTTTT. Its protein product is CATGQGMDTGELFF.

J is TRBJ2-1 and V is TRBV18; 10 nucleotides align to TRBD2. CDR3 length: 15 residues. Germline CDR1 reads KGHSH; CDR2 reads LQKENI. The ends lost 3 bases at V and 14 bases at J; junction bases unmatched: 13. The CDR3 here is CASSPTLAGDPGEFF. CDR3 nucleotide sequence: TGTGCCAGCTCACCTACCCTAGCGGGAGACCCCGGGGAGTTCTTC.

This clone appeared a single time. The genes are TRBV5-4 and TRBJ1-1; D is possibly TRBD1 (6 bases). Germline V gives CDR1 SGHNT, CDR2 YYREEE (reference sequence). This CDR3 is 16 amino acids long. Trimming took 5 bases from V and 0 from J, leaving 17 bases between them. The CDR3 sequence: CASSAGGQTMNTEAFF. The CDR3 region has the DNA TGTGCCAGCAGTGCCGGCGGACAGACTATGAACACTGAAGCTTTCTTT. Variable domain in full (rest from reference TRBV5-4 and TRBJ1-1): ETGVTQSPTHLIKTRGQQVTLRCSSQSGHNTVSWYQQALGQGPQFIFQYYREEENGRGNFPPRFSGLQFPNYSSELNVNALELDDSALYLCASSAGGQTMNTEAFFGQGTRLTVV.

The rearrangement uses TRBV3-1 (or the pseudogene TRBV3-2) and TRBJ1-1, with D unclear. Per the germline V gene, CDR1 is LGHDT and CDR2 is YNNKEL (reference sequence). Trimming cost V 4 bases and J 7 bases, with 13 bases left between them. The CDR3 totals 13 residues. In DNA, the CDR3 is TGTGCCAGCAGCCCAAGAGAGGGAAGTGAAGCTTTCTTT. It specifies CASSPREGSEAFF.

The chain is built from TRBV12-5 and TRBJ2-1; 9 bases line up with TRBD2. Germline lookup yields CDR1 LGHNT and CDR2 FRNRAP. The CDR3 sequence is 17 residues long. Trimming at V came to 5 bases and at J to 7 bases, leaving 15 bases not matched to a gene. The CDR3 coding sequence is TGTGCTAGTGGTCCAAACTTTATAGCGGGAGTTTTTAATGAGCAGTTCTTC. Amino acid sequence: CASGPNFIAGVFNEQFF.

The chain combines TRBV27 with TRBJ2-2; D uncertain. Germline CDR1 is MNHEY and CDR2 is SMNVEV (reference sequence). V lost 6 bases and J 7 bases, leaving 9 bases between the germline ends. There are 12 residues in the CDR3. The CDR3 region is CASSYRLGELFF. The DNA of the CDR3 is TGTGCCAGCAGCTACCGTCTCGGGGAGCTGTTTTTT.

This chain connects TRBV6-5 to TRBJ2-1, with D possibly being TRBD1 (5 bases). With 10 bases removed from V and 5 bases from J, the gap between germline ends came to 12 bases. Germline V gene sequence: CDR1 MNHEY, CDR2 SVGAGI. The CDR3 contains 12 residues. In DNA, the CDR3 is TGTGCCATCACGACAGATAACAATGAGCAGTTCTTC. Residues: CAITTDNNEQFF.

The J gene is TRBJ2-2, the V gene TRBV29-1; TRBD1 might be the D (6 bases). Germline loops: CDR1 SQVTM, CDR2 ANQGSEA. Trimming took 5 bases from V and 5 from J, leaving 12 bases between them. The CDR3 runs to 13 residues. The CDR3 DNA reads as TGCAGCGTTCCCACGCAGGGGACCGGGGAGCTGTTTTTT. Its translation is CSVPTQGTGELFF.